What follows are 21 T cell receptor beta chains derived from one specimen sequenced in a study of siplizumab effects on memory and regulatory T cells. TCRdb keeps only in-frame clones here, not all; method: immunoSEQ multiplex PCR. The sample includes nearly 95,000 clones, 90% to 95% seen only once; the top ten take around 0.3%. Sample: non-Treg CD4+ T cells sorted from blood. These receptor sequences come from a human donor in good health.

V usage is TRBV2 and J usage is TRBJ2-5, with a weak D call TRBD1 (6 bases). V lost 7 bases, J lost 2 bases, and 14 bases lay in between. The CDR3 covers 14 residues. Germline V gives CDR1 SNHLY, CDR2 FYNNEI. The CDR3 spells CASISYDRQETQYF. The CDR3 nucleotides read TGTGCCAGCATTTCTTACGACAGGCAAGAGACCCAGTACTTC.

This chain joins TRBV19 and TRBJ1-5; D remains ambiguous. There are 14 residues in the CDR3. V lost 7 bases and J 5 bases, leaving 15 bases between the germline ends. Looked up from germline, CDR1 is LNHDA and CDR2 is SQIVND (reference sequence). CDR3 loop: CASMDSPIDQPQHF. The CDR3 bases are TGTGCCAGTATGGACTCTCCAATAGATCAGCCCCAGCATTTT.

The chain uses TRBV18 and TRBJ2-2; TRBD1 might be the D (5 bases). The germline CDR1 and CDR2 sequences are KGHSH and LQKENI. V was shortened by 3 bases and J by 2 bases, with 13 bases between the two germline ends. The CDR3 covers 16 residues. The CDR3 DNA follows: TGTGCCAGCTCACCCCAGACTCAGGGAAACACCGGGGAGCTGTTTTTT. Encoded protein: CASSPQTQGNTGELFF.

The V and J genes are TRBV18 and TRBJ2-5; D not resolved. V was trimmed by 0 bases and J by 4 bases, leaving 15 bases between them. Germline CDR1 is KGHSH and CDR2 is LQKENI. The CDR3 is 16 residues long. The CDR3 nucleotides are TGTGCCAGCTCACCACCCAACAGAACTCCAAGAGAGACCCAGTACTTC. Translation gives CASSPPNRTPRETQYF.

This clone was seen a few times. This chain uses TRBV30 with TRBJ1-1; maybe TRBD1 (5 bases). Germline CDR1 reads GTSNPN; CDR2 reads SVGIG (reference sequence). The CDR3 loop spans 12 amino acids. The V end lost 4 bases, the J end lost 3 bases, and 9 bases lay between the germline ends. The CDR3, as DNA: TGTGCCTGGACAGGGTCGTACACTGAAGCTTTCTTT. This gives the protein CAWTGSYTEAFF.

The chain has TRBV5-1 and TRBJ2-3; D call uncertain. This CDR3 contains 16 residues. Germline CDR1 and CDR2: SGHRS and YFSETQ. The V and J ends lost 0 bases and 0 bases respectively, with 11 bases between them. This chain's CDR3 is CASSLGGTSSTDTQYF. The CDR3 DNA reads as TGCGCCAGCAGCTTGGGTGGCACCTCTAGCACAGATACGCAGTATTTT.

V and J are TRBV11-3 and TRBJ2-5; D is undetermined. Looked up from germline, CDR1 is SGHNT and CDR2 is YENEEA. The CDR3 contains 13 residues. The V end lost 2 bases, the J end lost 4 bases, and 8 bases lay between the germline ends. The CDR3: CASSLNRLETQYF. In DNA, the CDR3 is TGTGCCAGCAGCTTAAACAGACTAGAGACCCAGTACTTC.

The J gene is TRBJ1-1, the V gene TRBV19, with unresolved D. Germline V gene lookup returns CDR1 LNHDA and CDR2 SQIVND (reference sequence). CDR3 length equals 13 residues. V was shortened by 5 bases and J by 1 base, with 8 bases between the two germline ends. The CDR3 loop reads CASSRRRNTEAFF. In DNA, the CDR3 is TGTGCCAGTAGTCGACGGAGGAACACTGAAGCTTTCTTT.

This chain joins TRBV1 and TRBJ2-7; TRBD2 reflects the table's D call only, with no check against the DNA. TRBV1 is annotated as a pseudogene. This CDR3 spans 14 amino acids. CDR3 DNA sequence: TGCACCAGCACGAAACTAGCGGGAAAGGACGAGCAGTACTTC. Translation: CTSTKLAGKDEQYF.

CDR3 nucleotide sequence: TGTGCCAGCAGCTTCGGGGCCGAGCAGTACTTC. Amino acid sequence: CASSFGAEQYF. The chain couples TRBV5-6 to TRBJ2-7; D is possibly TRBD1 or TRBD2 (5 bases each). In germline, CDR1 is SGHDT, CDR2 YYEEEE. Trimming removed 2 bases from V and 6 bases from J, with 6 bases in between. The CDR3 is 11 amino acids.

The chain has TRBV5-8 and TRBJ2-5, with D possibly matching TRBD2 (5 bases). The CDR3 is made up of 14 amino acids. V was pared by 3 bases and J by 2 bases, with 11 bases between. From germline, CDR1 is SGHTS and CDR2 YDEGEE. CDR3 amino acids: CASSSRGSQETQYF. In DNA form, the CDR3 reads TGTGCCAGCAGCTCCCGAGGGAGTCAAGAGACCCAGTACTTC.

The rearrangement joins TRBV2 to TRBJ1-1, with no clear D. With 4 bases removed from V and 2 bases from J, the gap between germline ends came to 8 bases. The CDR3 has 13 amino acids. Germline lookup yields CDR1 SNHLY and CDR2 FYNNEI. The CDR3 DNA sequence: TGTGCCAGCAGTGTCGAAACCAACACTGAAGCTTTCTTT. As protein: CASSVETNTEAFF.

The V and J genes are TRBV25-1 and TRBJ1-2; a weak D match, TRBD1 (6 bases). CDR3 size: 16 residues. Trimming left V 5 bases short and J 0 bases short, with 16 bases between. Germline V gene lookup returns CDR1 MGHDK and CDR2 SYGVNS. In nucleotides, the CDR3 is TGTGCCAGCAGTCCACCCGGGGGCCGTTCTAACTATGGCTACACCTTC. It yields the protein CASSPPGGRSNYGYTF.

The chain joins TRBV11-1 to TRBJ1-2; 9 nucleotides line up with TRBD1. Trimming removed 5 bases from V and 3 bases from J; junction bases left unmatched: 1. This CDR3 is built from 13 residues. The germline V gene has CDR1 SGHAT and CDR2 FQDESV (reference sequence). The CDR3 is CASSGDRDYGYTF. The DNA of the CDR3 is TGTGCCAGCAGCGGGGACAGGGACTATGGCTACACCTTC.

J is TRBJ2-1 and V is TRBV7-8; no reliable D call. This CDR3 has 11 amino acids. Germline assignment: CDR1 SGHVS and CDR2 FQNEAQ. V was pared by 5 bases and J by 9 bases, with 8 bases between. The CDR3 coding sequence is TGTGCCAGCAGCCAGGATGCTGAGCAGTTCTTC. Translation: CASSQDAEQFF.

This clone was counted once. The rearrangement joins TRBV7-8 to TRBJ1-2, with a weak D call TRBD1 (5 bases). The CDR3 has 14 residues. V lost 6 bases, J lost 7 bases, and 18 bases lay in between. The V gene's germline CDR1 is SGHVS and CDR2 FQNEAQ. The CDR3 DNA reads as TGTGCCAGCAGTGTGTCCCAGGGTTTCGGTGGCTACACCTTC. Protein product: CASSVSQGFGGYTF.

The chain recombines TRBV4-1 with TRBJ1-5, with a tentative D call TRBD1 (5 bases). CDR3 size: 21 residues. Germline V gives CDR1 MGHRA, CDR2 YSYEKL. V gave up 0 bases and J gave up 1 base, with 25 bases separating them. CDR3 sequence (DNA): TGCGCCAGCAGCCAAGACCCCACCCAATGGCTTAGTCGGGACAGCAATCAGCCCCAGCATTTT. Its translation: CASSQDPTQWLSRDSNQPQHF.

The chain combines TRBV5-4 with TRBJ2-1; either TRBD1 or TRBD2 may supply D (5 bases each). The ends were cut back, 0 bases at V and 9 bases at J, with 13 bases in the middle. The CDR3 extends over 14 amino acids. Per the germline V gene, CDR1 is SGHNT and CDR2 is YYREEE (reference sequence). The CDR3: CASSLVGAGSEQFF. CDR3 bases: TGTGCCAGCAGCTTGGTTGGCGCAGGGAGTGAGCAGTTCTTC.

V usage is TRBV7-9 and J usage is TRBJ1-1; weak D call: TRBD1 (6 bases). Germline V gene data show CDR1 as SEHNR and CDR2 as FQNEAQ (reference sequence). The CDR3 is made up of 14 amino acids. Trimming took off 2 bases at V and 1 base at J, with 8 bases between the two ends. CDR3 DNA sequence: TGTGCCAGCAGCTTATTACAGGGGAACACTGAAGCTTTCTTT. This codes for CASSLLQGNTEAFF.

The chain couples TRBV5-1 to TRBJ2-1; 9 bases fit TRBD2. The CDR3 covers 15 residues. J lost 0 bases, V lost 3 bases, and 1 base had no gene match. The V gene's germline CDR1 is SGHRS and CDR2 YFSETQ. The CDR3 sequence is CASSSSGVSYNEQFF. CDR3 nucleotides: TGCGCCAGCAGCTCTAGCGGGGTCTCCTACAATGAGCAGTTCTTC. The variable domain in full, with the rest retrieved from reference TRBV5-1 and TRBJ2-1, is KAGVTQTPRYLIKTRGQQVTLSCSPISGHRSVSWYQQTPGQGLQFLFEYFSETQRNKGNFPGRFSGRQFSNSRSEMNVSTLELGDSALYLCASSSSGVSYNEQFFGPGTRLTVL.

The CDR3, as DNA: TGTGCCAGCAGTGAATACTTCTACGAGCAGTACTTC. Amino acid sequence: CASSEYFYEQYF. This chain uses TRBV6-1 with TRBJ2-7; D gene ambiguous. The germline V gene encodes CDR1 MNHNS and CDR2 SASEGT. Trimming took off 2 bases at V and 3 bases at J, with 5 bases between the two ends. There are 12 residues in the CDR3.